What follows describes a single TCR beta chain. Per the authors' pipeline: Scientists estimated how many nucleated cells there were by amplifying reference gene primers. Only in-frame clones appear in the TCRdb table, and some are missing; sequencing was by immunoSEQ multiplex PCR. V and J calls and clone size are those listed in that table; D and trimming were worked out from the DNA. The sample has more than 300,000 clones, 88% seen once. This sample is part of a study of blood T cell repertoires in COVID-19. As for the study in general: There were acute and convalescent COVID-19 samples, and they came from the United States, Italy and Spain. Nucleic acid was either cDNA or gDNA, and it came from T cells, B-cell-depleted T cells, or PBMCs.

The germline CDR1 and CDR2 sequences are SGHNT and YYREEE (reference sequence). V was pared by 2 bases and J by 4 bases, with 8 bases between. This CDR3 comprises 13 residues. Patients in Seattle were enrolled during active infection, then followed longitudinally. The receptor comes from a woman in her 70s with COVID-19, enrolled during active disease. This chain joins TRBV5-4 and TRBJ2-3; D remains unclear. The specimen was peripheral blood. The CDR3 reads CASSFPPADTQYF. The CDR3 DNA follows: TGTGCCAGCAGCTTCCCCCCCGCAGATACGCAGTATTTT.